This T cell receptor beta chain was captured in a study of OX40 agonist ivuxolimab in advanced cancers. As concerns this clone: As yet, its antigen is unknown.

Using immunoSEQ multiplex PCR, the repertoire was profiled, and TCRdb retains in-frame clones only, with some absent. Here the sample spans 90,000 to 100,000 clones, about 86% being singletons. Germline V lookup: CDR1 SGHTA, CDR2 FQGNSA. V lost 10 bases and J lost 4, with 22 bases in between. The CDR3 is made up of 15 amino acids. Study-wide findings and caveats: At doses 0.1 to 3.0 mg/kg, CD4+ and CD8+ clones expanded. The authors also found low normalized T-cell clonal expansion in some nonresponders.

The TCR was taken from an adult with an advanced solid tumor such as melanoma, head and neck, liver or kidney cancer. The chain links TRBV7-2 to TRBJ1-1, with D maybe TRBD1 (5 bases). The material was CD4+ or CD8+ T cells sorted from blood, obtained in a trial of the OX40 agonist ivuxolimab. This chain's CDR3 is CATLRYGGLGTEAFF. The CDR3 DNA is TGTGCCACCCTCAGATACGGGGGTCTGGGCACTGAAGCTTTCTTT.